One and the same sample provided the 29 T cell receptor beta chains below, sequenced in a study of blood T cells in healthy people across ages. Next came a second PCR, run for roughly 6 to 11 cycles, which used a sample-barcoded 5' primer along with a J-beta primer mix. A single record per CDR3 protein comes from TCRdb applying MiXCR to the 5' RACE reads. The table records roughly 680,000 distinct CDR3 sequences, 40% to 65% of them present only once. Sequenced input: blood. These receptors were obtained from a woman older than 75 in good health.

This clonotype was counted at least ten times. CDR3 coding DNA: TGTGCCAGCAGTTTAGCGTTAAGACAAGCCGCCCGAATTTCTAACTATGGCTACACCTTC. It translates to CASSLALRQAARISNYGYTF. V and J are TRBV12-3 or TRBV12-4 and TRBJ1-2; D gene ambiguous. The CDR3 has 20 residues. Deletions cut 0 bases from V and 0 bases from J, with 23 bases between.

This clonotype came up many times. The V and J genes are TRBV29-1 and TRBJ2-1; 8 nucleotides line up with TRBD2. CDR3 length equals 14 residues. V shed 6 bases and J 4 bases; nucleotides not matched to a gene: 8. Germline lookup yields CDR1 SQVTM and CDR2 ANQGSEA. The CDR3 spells CSVQGGRHYNEQFF. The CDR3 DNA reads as TGCAGCGTCCAGGGCGGGAGGCATTACAATGAGCAGTTCTTC.

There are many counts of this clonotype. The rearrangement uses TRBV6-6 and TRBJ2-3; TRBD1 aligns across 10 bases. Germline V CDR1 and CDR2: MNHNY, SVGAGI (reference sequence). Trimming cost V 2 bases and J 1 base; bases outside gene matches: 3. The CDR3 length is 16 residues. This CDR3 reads CASSYRDRGRTDTQYF. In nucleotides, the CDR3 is TGTGCCAGCAGTTACCGCGACAGGGGGCGCACAGATACGCAGTATTTT.

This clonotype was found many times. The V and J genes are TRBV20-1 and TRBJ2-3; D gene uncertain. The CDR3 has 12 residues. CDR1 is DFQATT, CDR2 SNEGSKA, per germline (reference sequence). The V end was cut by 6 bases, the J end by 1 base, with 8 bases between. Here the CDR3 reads CSALGGTDTQYF. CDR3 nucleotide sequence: TGCAGTGCCCTTGGGGGCACAGATACGCAGTATTTT.

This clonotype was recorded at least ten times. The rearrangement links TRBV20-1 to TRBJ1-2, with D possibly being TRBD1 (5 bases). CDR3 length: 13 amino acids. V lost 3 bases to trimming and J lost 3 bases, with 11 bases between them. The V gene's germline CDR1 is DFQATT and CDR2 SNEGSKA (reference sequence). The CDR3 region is CSASAGGDYGYTF. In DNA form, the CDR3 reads TGCAGTGCTAGTGCCGGGGGGGACTATGGCTACACCTTC.

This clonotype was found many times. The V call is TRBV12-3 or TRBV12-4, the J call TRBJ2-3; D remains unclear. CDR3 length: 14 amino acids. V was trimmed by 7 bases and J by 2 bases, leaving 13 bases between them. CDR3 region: CASKQLALTDTQYF. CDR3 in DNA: TGTGCCAGCAAGCAGTTGGCCCTCACAGATACGCAGTATTTT.

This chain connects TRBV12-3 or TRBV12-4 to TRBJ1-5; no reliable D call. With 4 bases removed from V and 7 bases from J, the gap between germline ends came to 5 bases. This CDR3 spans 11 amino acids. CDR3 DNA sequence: TGTGCCAGCAGTTCTTGGCAGCCCCAGCATTTT. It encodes CASSSWQPQHF.

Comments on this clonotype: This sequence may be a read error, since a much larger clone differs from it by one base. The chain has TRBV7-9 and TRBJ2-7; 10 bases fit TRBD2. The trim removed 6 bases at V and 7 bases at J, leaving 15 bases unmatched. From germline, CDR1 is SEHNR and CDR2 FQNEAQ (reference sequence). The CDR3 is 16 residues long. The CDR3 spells CASRPRASGGYNEQYF. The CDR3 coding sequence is TGTGCCAGCAGACCACGGGCTAGCGGGGGCTACAATGAGCAGTACTTC. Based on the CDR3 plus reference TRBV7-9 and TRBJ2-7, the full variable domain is DTGVSQNPRHKITKRGQNVTFRCDPISEHNRLYWYRQTLGQGPEFLTYFQNEAQLEKSRLLSDRFSAERPKGSFSTLEIQRTEQGDSAMYLCASRPRASGGYNEQYFGPGTRLTVT.

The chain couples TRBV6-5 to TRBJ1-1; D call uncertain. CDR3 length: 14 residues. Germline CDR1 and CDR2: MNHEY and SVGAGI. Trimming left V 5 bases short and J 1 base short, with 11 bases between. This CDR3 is CASSPDVWNTEAFF. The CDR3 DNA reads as TGTGCCAGCAGTCCCGACGTTTGGAACACTGAAGCTTTCTTT.

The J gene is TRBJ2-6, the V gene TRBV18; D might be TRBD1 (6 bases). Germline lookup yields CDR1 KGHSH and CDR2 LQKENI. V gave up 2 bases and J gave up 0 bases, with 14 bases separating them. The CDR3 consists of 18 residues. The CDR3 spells CASSPGQWGVSGANVLTF. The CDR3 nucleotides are TGTGCCAGCTCACCAGGACAGTGGGGCGTCTCTGGGGCCAACGTCCTGACTTTC.

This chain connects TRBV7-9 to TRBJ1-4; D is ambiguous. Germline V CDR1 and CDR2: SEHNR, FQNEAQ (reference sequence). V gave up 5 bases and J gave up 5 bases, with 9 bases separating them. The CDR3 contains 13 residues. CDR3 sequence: CASSPPGNEKLFF. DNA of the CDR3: TGTGCCAGCAGCCCCCCAGGAAATGAAAAACTGTTTTTT.

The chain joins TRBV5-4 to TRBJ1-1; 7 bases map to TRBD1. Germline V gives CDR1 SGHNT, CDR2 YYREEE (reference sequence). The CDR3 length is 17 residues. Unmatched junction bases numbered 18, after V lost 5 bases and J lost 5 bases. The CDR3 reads CASSSSKQGRQGTEAFF. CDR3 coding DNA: TGTGCCAGCAGTTCAAGTAAACAGGGGCGGCAGGGTACTGAAGCTTTCTTT. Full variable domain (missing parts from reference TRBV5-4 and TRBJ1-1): ETGVTQSPTHLIKTRGQQVTLRCSSQSGHNTVSWYQQALGQGPQFIFQYYREEENGRGNFPPRFSGLQFPNYSSELNVNALELDDSALYLCASSSSKQGRQGTEAFFGQGTRLTVV.

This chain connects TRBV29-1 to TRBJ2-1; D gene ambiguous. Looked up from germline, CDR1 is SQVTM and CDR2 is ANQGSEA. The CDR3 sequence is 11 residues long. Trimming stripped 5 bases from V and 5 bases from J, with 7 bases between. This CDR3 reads CSVRVDNEQFF. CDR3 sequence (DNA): TGCAGCGTTCGGGTGGACAATGAGCAGTTCTTC.

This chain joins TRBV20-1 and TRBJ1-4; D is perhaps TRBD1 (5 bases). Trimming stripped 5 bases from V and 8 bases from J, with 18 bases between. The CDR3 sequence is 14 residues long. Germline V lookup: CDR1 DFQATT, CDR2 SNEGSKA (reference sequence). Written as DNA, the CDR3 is TGCAGTGCTTGGGACCGGGTCGGGCTGGAAAAACTGTTTTTT. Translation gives CSAWDRVGLEKLFF.

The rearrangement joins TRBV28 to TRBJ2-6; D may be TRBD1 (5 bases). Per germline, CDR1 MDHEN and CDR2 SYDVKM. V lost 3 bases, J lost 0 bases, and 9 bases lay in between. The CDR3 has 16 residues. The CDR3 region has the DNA TGTGCCAGCAGTTTGGGGCCAGTCTCTGGGGCCAACGTCCTGACTTTC. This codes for CASSLGPVSGANVLTF.

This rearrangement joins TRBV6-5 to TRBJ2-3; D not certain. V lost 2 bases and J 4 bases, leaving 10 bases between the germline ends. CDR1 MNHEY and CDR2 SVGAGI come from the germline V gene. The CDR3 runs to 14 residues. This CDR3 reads CASSYRRSSDTQYF. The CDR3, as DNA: TGTGCCAGCAGTTACCGGCGGAGCTCAGATACGCAGTATTTT.

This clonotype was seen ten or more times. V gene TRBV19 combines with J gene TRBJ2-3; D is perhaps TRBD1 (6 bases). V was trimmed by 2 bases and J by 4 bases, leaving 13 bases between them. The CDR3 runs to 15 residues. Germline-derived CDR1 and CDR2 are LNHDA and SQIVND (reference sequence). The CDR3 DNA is TGTGCCAGTAGTATAACGACAGGAGCCTCAGATACGCAGTATTTT. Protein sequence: CASSITTGASDTQYF.

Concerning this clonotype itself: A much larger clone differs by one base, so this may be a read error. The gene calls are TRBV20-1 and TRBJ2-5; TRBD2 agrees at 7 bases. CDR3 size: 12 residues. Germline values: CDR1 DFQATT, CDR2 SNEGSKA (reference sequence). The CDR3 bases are TGCAGTGCTAGGGGCGGGGGAGAGACCCGGTACTTC. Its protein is CSARGGGETRYF.

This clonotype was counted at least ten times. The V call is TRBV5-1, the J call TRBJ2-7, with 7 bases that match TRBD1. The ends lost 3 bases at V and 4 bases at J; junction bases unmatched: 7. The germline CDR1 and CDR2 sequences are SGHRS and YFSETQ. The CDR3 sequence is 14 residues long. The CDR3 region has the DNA TGCGCCAGCAGCTCCGGGACAGTCAGATACGAGCAGTACTTC. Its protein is CASSSGTVRYEQYF. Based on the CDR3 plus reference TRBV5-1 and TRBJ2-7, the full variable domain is KAGVTQTPRYLIKTRGQQVTLSCSPISGHRSVSWYQQTPGQGLQFLFEYFSETQRNKGNFPGRFSGRQFSNSRSEMNVSTLELGDSALYLCASSSGTVRYEQYFGPGTRLTVT.

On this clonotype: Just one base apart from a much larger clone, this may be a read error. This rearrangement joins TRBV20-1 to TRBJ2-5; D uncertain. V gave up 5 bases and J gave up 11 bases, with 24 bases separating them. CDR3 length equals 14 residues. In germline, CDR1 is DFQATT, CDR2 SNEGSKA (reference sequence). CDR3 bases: TGCAGTGCTGTGTTGCCCCTGAAGAGCAATGAGCAGTACTTC. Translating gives CSAVLPLKSNEQYF.

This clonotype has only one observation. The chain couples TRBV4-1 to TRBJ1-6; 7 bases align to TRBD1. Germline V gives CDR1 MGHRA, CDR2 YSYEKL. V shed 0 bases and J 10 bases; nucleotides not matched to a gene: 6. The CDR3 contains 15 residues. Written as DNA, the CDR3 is TGCGCCAGCAGCCAAGAACGACAGGGAGGATCACCCCTCCACTTT. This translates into CASSQERQGGSPLHF.

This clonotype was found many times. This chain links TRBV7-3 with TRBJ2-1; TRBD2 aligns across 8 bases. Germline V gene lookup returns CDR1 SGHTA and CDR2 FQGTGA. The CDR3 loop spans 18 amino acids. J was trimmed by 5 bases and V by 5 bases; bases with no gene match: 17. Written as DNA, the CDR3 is TGTGCCAGCAGCCAACATGGGGTAGCGGGGCTCTATAACAATGAGCAGTTCTTC. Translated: CASSQHGVAGLYNNEQFF. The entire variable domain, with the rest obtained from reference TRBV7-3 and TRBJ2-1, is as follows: GAGVSQTPSNKVTEKGKYVELRCDPISGHTALYWYRQSLGQGPEFLIYFQGTGAADDSGLPNDRFFAVRPEGSVSTLKIQRTERGDSAVYLCASSQHGVAGLYNNEQFFGPGTRLTVL.

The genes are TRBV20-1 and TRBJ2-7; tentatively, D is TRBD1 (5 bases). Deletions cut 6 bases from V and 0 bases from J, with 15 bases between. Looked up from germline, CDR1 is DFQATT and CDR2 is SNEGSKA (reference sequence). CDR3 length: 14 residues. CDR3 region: CSAPDKGSSYEQYF. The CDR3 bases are TGCAGTGCCCCGGACAAGGGCTCCTCCTACGAGCAGTACTTC.

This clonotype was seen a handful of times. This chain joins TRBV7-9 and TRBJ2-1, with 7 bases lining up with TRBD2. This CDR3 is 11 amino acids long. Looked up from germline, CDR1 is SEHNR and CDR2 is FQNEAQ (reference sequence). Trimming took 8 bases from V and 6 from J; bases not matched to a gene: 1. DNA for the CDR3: TGTGCCAGCTGGGGGGGCAATGAGCAGTTCTTC. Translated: CASWGGNEQFF.

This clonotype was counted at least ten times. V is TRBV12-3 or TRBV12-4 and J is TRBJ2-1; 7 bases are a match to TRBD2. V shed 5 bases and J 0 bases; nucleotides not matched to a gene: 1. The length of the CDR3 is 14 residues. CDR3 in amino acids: CASSRGDSYNEQFF. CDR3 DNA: TGTGCCAGCAGTCGGGGGGACTCCTACAATGAGCAGTTCTTC.

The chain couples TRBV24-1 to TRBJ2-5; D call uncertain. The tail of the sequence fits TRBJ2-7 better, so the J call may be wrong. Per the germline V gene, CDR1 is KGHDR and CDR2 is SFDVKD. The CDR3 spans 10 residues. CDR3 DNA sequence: TGTGCCACCAGTGTCGCCGAGCAGTACTTC. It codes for CATSVAEQYF.

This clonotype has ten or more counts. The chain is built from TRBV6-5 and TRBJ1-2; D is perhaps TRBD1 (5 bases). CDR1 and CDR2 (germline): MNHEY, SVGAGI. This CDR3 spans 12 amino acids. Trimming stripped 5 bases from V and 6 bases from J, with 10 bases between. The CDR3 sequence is CASSAGDHGYTF. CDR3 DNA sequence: TGTGCCAGCAGTGCCGGGGACCATGGCTACACCTTC.

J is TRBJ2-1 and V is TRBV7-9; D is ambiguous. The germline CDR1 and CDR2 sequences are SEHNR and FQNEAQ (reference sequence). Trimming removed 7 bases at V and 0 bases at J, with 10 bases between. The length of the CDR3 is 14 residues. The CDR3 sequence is CASISKSSYNEQFF. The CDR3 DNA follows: TGTGCCAGCATCTCGAAAAGCTCCTACAATGAGCAGTTCTTC.

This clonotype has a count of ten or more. This chain's CDR3 is CASSVEGQRNQPQHF. The DNA for the CDR3 is TGTGCCAGCAGCGTAGAAGGGCAGCGCAATCAGCCCCAGCATTTT. The rearrangement uses TRBV9 and TRBJ1-5; D gene uncertain. Germline values: CDR1 SGDLS, CDR2 YYNGEE. Trimming took 0 bases from V and 2 from J, leaving 9 bases between them. CDR3 length equals 15 residues.